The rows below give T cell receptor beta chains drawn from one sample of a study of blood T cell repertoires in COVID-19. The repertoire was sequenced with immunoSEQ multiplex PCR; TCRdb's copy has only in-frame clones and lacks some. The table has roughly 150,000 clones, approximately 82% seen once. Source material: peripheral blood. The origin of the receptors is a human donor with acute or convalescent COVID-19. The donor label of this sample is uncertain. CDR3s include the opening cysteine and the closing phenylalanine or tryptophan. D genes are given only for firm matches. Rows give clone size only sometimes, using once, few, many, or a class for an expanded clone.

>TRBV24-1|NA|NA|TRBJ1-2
CATSDLTRNYGYTF
TGTGCCACCAGTGATTTGACAAGAAATTATGGCTACACCTTC
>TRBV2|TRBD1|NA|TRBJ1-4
CASRAGQATNEKLFF
TGTGCCAGCAGAGCCGGACAGGCAACTAATGAAAAACTGTTTTTT
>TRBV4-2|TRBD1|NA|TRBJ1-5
CASSQDATGGPSLWSNQPQHF
TGTGCCAGCAGCCAAGATGCTACAGGGGGCCCGAGCCTTTGGAGCAATCAGCCCCAGCATTTT
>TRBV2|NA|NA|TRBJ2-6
CASSLRQGTNSGANVLTF
TGTGCCAGCAGTTTACGACAGGGGACTAACTCTGGGGCCAACGTCCTGACTTTC
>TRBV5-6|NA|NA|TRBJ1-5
CASTRWRALGNQPQHF
TGTGCCAGCACCCGATGGAGGGCTTTGGGCAATCAGCCCCAGCATTTT
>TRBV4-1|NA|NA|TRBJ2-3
CASSQVGNGGRDTQYF
TGCGCCAGCAGCCAAGTAGGGAACGGGGGAAGAGATACGCAGTATTTT
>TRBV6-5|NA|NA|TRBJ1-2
CASSPQGMLNYGYTF
TGTGCCAGCAGTCCGCAGGGGATGCTTAACTATGGCTACACCTTC
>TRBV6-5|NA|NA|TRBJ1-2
CASRPYLGAQYGYTF
TGTGCCAGCAGACCCTACCTGGGGGCCCAATATGGCTACACCTTC
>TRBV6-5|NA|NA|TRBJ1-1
CASRGSGRGDTEAFF
TGTGCCAGCAGGGGGTCAGGGCGCGGGGACACTGAAGCTTTCTTT
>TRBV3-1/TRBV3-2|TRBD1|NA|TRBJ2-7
CASSPRDRLTYEQYF
TGTGCCAGCAGCCCCCGGGACAGGTTAACCTACGAGCAGTACTTC
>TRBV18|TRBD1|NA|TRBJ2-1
CASSSPGQRNEQFF
TGTGCCAGCTCATCGCCGGGACAGCGTAATGAGCAGTTCTTC
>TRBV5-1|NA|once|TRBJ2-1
CASSSDNDNEQFF
TGCGCCAGCAGCTCGGACAACGACAATGAGCAGTTCTTC
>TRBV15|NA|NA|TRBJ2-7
CATSREWGRAAEQYF
TGTGCCACCAGCCGAGAGTGGGGCAGGGCAGCCGAGCAGTACTTC
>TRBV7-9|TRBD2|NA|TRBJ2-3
CASSRTSMADTQYF
TGTGCCAGCAGCCGGACTAGCATGGCAGATACGCAGTATTTT